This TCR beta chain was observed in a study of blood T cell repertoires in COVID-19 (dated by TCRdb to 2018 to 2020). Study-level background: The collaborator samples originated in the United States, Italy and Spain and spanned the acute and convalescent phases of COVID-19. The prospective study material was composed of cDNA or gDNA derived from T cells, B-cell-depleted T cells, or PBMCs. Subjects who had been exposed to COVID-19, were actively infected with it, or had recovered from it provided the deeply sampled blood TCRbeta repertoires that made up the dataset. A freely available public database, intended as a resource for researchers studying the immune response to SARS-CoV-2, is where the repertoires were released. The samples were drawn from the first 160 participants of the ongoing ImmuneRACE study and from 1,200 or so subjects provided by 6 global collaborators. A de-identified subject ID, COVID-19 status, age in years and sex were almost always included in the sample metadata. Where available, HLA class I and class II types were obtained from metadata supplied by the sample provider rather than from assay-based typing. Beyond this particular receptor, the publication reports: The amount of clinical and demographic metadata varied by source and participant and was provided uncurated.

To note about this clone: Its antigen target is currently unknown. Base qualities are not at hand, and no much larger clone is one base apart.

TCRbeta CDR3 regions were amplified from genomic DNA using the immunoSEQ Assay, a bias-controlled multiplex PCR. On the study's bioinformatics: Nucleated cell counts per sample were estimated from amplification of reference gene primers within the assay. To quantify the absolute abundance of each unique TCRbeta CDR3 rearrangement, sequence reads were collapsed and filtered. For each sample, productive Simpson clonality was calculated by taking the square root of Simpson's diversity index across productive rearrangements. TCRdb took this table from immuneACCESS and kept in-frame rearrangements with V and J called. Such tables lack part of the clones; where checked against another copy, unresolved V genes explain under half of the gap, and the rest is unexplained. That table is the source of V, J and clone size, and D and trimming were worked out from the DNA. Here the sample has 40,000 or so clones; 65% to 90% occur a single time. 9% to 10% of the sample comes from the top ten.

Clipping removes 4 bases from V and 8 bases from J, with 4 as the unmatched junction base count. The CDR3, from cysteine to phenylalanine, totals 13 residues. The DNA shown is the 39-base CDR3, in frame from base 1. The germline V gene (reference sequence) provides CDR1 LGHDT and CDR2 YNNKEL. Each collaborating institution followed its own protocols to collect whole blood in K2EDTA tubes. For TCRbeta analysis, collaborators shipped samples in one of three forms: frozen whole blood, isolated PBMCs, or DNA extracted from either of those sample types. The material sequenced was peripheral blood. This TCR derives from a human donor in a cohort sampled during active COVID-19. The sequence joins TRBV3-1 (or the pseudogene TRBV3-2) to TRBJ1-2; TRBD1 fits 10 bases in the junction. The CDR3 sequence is CASSRWTGGGYTF. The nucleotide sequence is TGTGCCAGCAGCCGGTGGACAGGGGGAGGCTACACCTTC.